Below, 10 T cell receptor beta chains from the same sample are listed, as sequenced in a study of graft-versus-host responses after intestinal transplantation. For these receptors, no antigen is known. TCRdb keeps only in-frame clones here, not all; method: immunoSEQ multiplex PCR. The data show tens of thousands of clones, around 90% seen once. The source material was unstimulated CD8+ T cells sorted from spleen or lymph node cells, sampled before intestinal transplant. The receptors stem from a human donor who received an intestinal transplant.

The chain is built from TRBV11-1 and TRBJ1-1; 7 bases are shared with TRBD1. Germline CDR1 and CDR2: SGHAT and FQDESV (reference sequence). This CDR3 is 15 amino acids long. Trimming removed 5 bases from V and 1 base from J; junction bases left unmatched: 7. CDR3 residues: CASSLWTGWNTEAFF. In DNA, the CDR3 is TGTGCCAGCAGCCTTTGGACAGGTTGGAACACTGAAGCTTTCTTT. The complete variable domain, with remaining parts taken from reference TRBV11-1 and TRBJ1-1, reads EAEVAQSPRYKITEKSQAVAFWCDPISGHATLYWYRQILGQGPELLVQFQDESVVDDSQLPKDRFSAERLKGVDSTLKIQPAELGDSAMYLCASSLWTGWNTEAFFGQGTRLTVV.

V usage is TRBV5-1 and J usage is TRBJ2-3; the match to TRBD2 covers 14 bases. The J segment lost 2 bases and the V segment lost 0 bases, leaving 5 bases of the junction unmatched. The germline V gene encodes CDR1 SGHRS and CDR2 YFSETQ. This CDR3 spans 18 amino acids. The CDR3 sequence: CASSLEGTSGRYTDTQYF. The DNA of the CDR3 is TGCGCCAGCAGCTTGGAGGGGACTAGCGGGAGATACACAGATACGCAGTATTTT.

The CDR3 coding sequence is TGTGCCAGCAGTTACCGCGGGACCCATCAGCCCCAGCATTTT. Encoded protein: CASSYRGTHQPQHF. The gene calls are TRBV6-5 and TRBJ1-5; D is possibly TRBD1 (5 bases). The ends were cut back, 2 bases at V and 5 bases at J, with 10 bases in the middle. This CDR3 is built from 14 residues. CDR1 and CDR2 (germline): MNHEY, SVGAGI.

V usage is TRBV28 and J usage is TRBJ1-2; D is undetermined. CDR1 MDHEN and CDR2 SYDVKM come from the germline V gene. The CDR3 is made up of 16 amino acids. Trimming took off 4 bases at V and 3 bases at J, with 18 bases between the two ends. The CDR3 reads CASSSIREVRDYGYTF. CDR3 bases: TGTGCCAGCAGTTCGATTCGGGAGGTTCGGGACTATGGCTACACCTTC.

The V call is TRBV6-5, the J call TRBJ2-7; D is perhaps TRBD1 (5 bases). Trimming left V 5 bases short and J 2 bases short, with 16 bases between. The CDR3 consists of 15 residues. Germline V gives CDR1 MNHEY, CDR2 SVGAGI. CDR3 in amino acids: CASSLLGAITYEQYF. CDR3 DNA: TGTGCCAGCAGTCTCCTAGGGGCTATAACCTACGAGCAGTACTTC.

The J gene is TRBJ2-5, the V gene TRBV9, with D perhaps matching TRBD2 (6 bases). The end of the DNA aligns better with TRBJ2-7, so the J call may be wrong. This CDR3 has 15 residues. CDR1 is SGDLS and CDR2 is YYNGEE in the germline V gene. The CDR3 DNA reads as TGTGCCAGCAGCGTAGCGGAGGGCGGAAACTACGAGCAGTACTTC. It translates to CASSVAEGGNYEQYF.

V is TRBV6-1 and J is TRBJ2-1; D not resolved. This CDR3 is built from 13 residues. Germline loops: CDR1 MNHNS, CDR2 SASEGT. Trimming removed 5 bases at V and 8 bases at J, with 13 bases between. CDR3 in amino acids: CASSLKPRDEQFF. In DNA, the CDR3 is TGTGCCAGCAGTCTCAAGCCTAGAGATGAGCAGTTCTTC.

V gene TRBV27 combines with J gene TRBJ2-2, with D possibly being TRBD2 (6 bases). Germline loops: CDR1 MNHEY, CDR2 SMNVEV (reference sequence). Trimming took off 0 bases at V and 4 bases at J, with 12 bases between the two ends. The CDR3 has 16 amino acids. The CDR3: CASSLSHQGGTGELFF. The CDR3 coding sequence is TGTGCCAGCAGTTTATCGCACCAGGGAGGCACCGGGGAGCTGTTTTTT.

This clone was detected once. As DNA, the CDR3 is TGTGCCAGCAGCCATGGACAGGGTTTCAATGAGCAGTTCTTC. The encoded protein is CASSHGQGFNEQFF. The chain links TRBV7-9 to TRBJ2-1; TRBD1 aligns across 8 bases. Per germline, CDR1 SEHNR and CDR2 FQNEAQ (reference sequence). V lost 5 bases, J lost 6 bases, and 6 bases stayed unmatched. The CDR3 sequence is 14 residues long.

This clone was counted a few times. This rearrangement joins TRBV4-3 to TRBJ2-7; D not resolved. Germline V lookup: CDR1 LGHNA, CDR2 YSLEER. Trimming stripped 0 bases from V and 0 bases from J, with 9 bases between. This CDR3 is 15 amino acids long. CDR3 nucleotide sequence: TGCGCCAGCAGCCAAGATCCACAGACCTCCTACGAGCAGTACTTC. Protein product: CASSQDPQTSYEQYF.